These 20 T cell receptor beta chains were all obtained from the same sample, sequenced in a study of molecular identifiers for immune sequencing clone quantification. TCRdb used MiXCR to reprocess the PCR reads, holding one entry per CDR3 protein. In the table there are approximately 630,000 distinct CDR3 sequences, around 25% of which are singletons. Sample: naive CD8+ T cells from blood, with Jurkat cell RNA spiked in. Stated subset: FACS-sorted CD8+CD4-CCR7+CD45RA+ naive T cells. These receptors were taken from a human donor in good health. Some libraries in this study had Jurkat cell RNA spiked in.

The chain carries TRBV6-4 and TRBJ2-7, with 9 bases aligning to TRBD2. Germline V gene lookup returns CDR1 MRHNA and CDR2 SNTAGT. V shed 8 bases, J shed 2 bases, and the junction held 13 bases outside the gene matches. The CDR3 spans 16 residues. CDR3 bases: TGTGCCAGCCCGGGTGGGAGTAGCGGGAGAACCTACGAGCAGTACTTC. This encodes CASPGGSSGRTYEQYF.

In its sample, this clonotype was seen many times. The chain is built from TRBV11-2 and TRBJ2-7; D remains ambiguous. The ends were cut back, 0 bases at V and 3 bases at J, with 12 bases in the middle. Looked up from germline, CDR1 is SGHAT and CDR2 is FQNNGV. CDR3 size: 15 residues. This chain's CDR3 is CASSLEALQNYEQYF. CDR3 DNA sequence: TGTGCCAGCAGCTTAGAAGCGCTTCAGAACTACGAGCAGTACTTC.

The sample holds many counts of this clonotype. The V and J genes are TRBV7-9 and TRBJ2-7; D perhaps matches TRBD2 (6 bases). The V and J ends lost 0 bases and 4 bases respectively, with 22 bases between them. CDR1 SEHNR and CDR2 FQNEAQ come from the germline V gene (reference sequence). The CDR3 length is 18 residues. CDR3 sequence reads: CASSLALPGEPEAYEQYF. The CDR3 DNA reads TGTGCCAGCAGCTTAGCCCTCCCGGGGGAGCCCGAGGCATACGAGCAGTACTTC.

On this clonotype: Possible read error: a much larger clone is one base away. CDR3 in DNA: TGTGCCAGCAGTCCCCTTGGCGGTAGCGGGGGGGCCTACGAGCAGTTCTTC. Translating gives CASSPLGGSGGAYEQFF. The V and J genes are TRBV12-3 or TRBV12-4 and TRBJ2-1; the match to TRBD2 covers 11 bases. This CDR3 contains 17 residues. The junction had 16 bases not matched to a gene; V was cut back by 5 bases and J by 10 bases.

This clonotype was seen at least ten times. The CDR3 region has the DNA TGCAGCGTCCCCGGACTAGCGGGCACCGGGGAGCTGTTTTTT. It specifies CSVPGLAGTGELFF. V gene TRBV29-1 combines with J gene TRBJ2-2; 11 bases line up with TRBD2. After removal of 6 bases from V and 4 bases from J, the junction contained 4 bases not matched to a gene. This CDR3 is built from 14 residues. CDR1 and CDR2 from the germline V gene are SQVTM and ANQGSEA.

This clonotype was detected many times. V is TRBV4-1 and J is TRBJ1-5; 7 nucleotides match TRBD1. Germline V lookup: CDR1 MGHRA, CDR2 YSYEKL. V was clipped by 1 base and J by 7 bases; unmatched bases: 4. The CDR3 sequence is 14 residues long. The CDR3 DNA reads TGCGCCAGCAGCCAAGGTACAGGGGTCCAGCCCCAGCATTTT. Translating it yields CASSQGTGVQPQHF.

DNA of the CDR3: TGTGCCAGCAGCATGAGAGGGTGGCAGGGAGGCACCGGGGAGCTGTTTTTT. This gives the protein CASSMRGWQGGTGELFF. The genes are TRBV5-6 and TRBJ2-2; tentative D call: TRBD2 (6 bases). Per the germline V gene, CDR1 is SGHDT and CDR2 is YYEEEE. CDR3 length: 17 residues. V lost 4 bases and J 4 bases, leaving 20 bases between the germline ends.

About this clonotype: Just one base apart from a much larger clone, this may be a read error. This rearrangement joins TRBV4-2 to TRBJ1-4, with D possibly matching TRBD1 (6 bases). Germline assignment: CDR1 LGHNA and CDR2 YNFKEQ. V shed 0 bases and J shed 3 bases, with 8 bases lying between them. This CDR3 has 15 amino acids. The CDR3 nucleotides read TGTGCCAGCAGCCAAGAGGACAGCCCTAATGAAAAACTGTTTTTT. It specifies CASSQEDSPNEKLFF.

This chain joins TRBV5-6 and TRBJ2-7; tentatively, D is TRBD2 (6 bases). V lost 0 bases to trimming and J lost 2 bases, with 12 bases between them. Germline CDR1 SGHDT, CDR2 YYEEEE. This CDR3 is 15 amino acids long. For the CDR3, the DNA is TGTGCCAGCAGCTTGGGACGGGGGATGACCTACGAGCAGTACTTC. Its translation is CASSLGRGMTYEQYF.

This clonotype was picked up many times. The chain has TRBV13 and TRBJ1-5; 8 nucleotides line up with TRBD1. Germline V gene sequence: CDR1 PRHDT, CDR2 FYEKMQ (reference sequence). V gave up 4 bases and J gave up 6 bases; unmatched junction bases: 2. The CDR3 extends over 13 amino acids. CDR3 DNA: TGTGCCAGCAGCTCGGGACAGGTTCAGCCCCAGCATTTT. Encoded protein: CASSSGQVQPQHF.

Ten or more counts support this clonotype. The chain uses TRBV2 and TRBJ2-5; 12 nucleotides align to TRBD2. The CDR3 consists of 15 residues. With V trimmed by 8 bases and J by 2 bases, 6 bases remained unmatched. Germline CDR1 SNHLY, CDR2 FYNNEI. The CDR3 nucleotides are TGTGCCAGCTACCGACTAGCGGGAGTACAAGAGACCCAGTACTTC. This translates into CASYRLAGVQETQYF.

On this clonotype: At one end the junction does not follow the germline gene, possibly because of a read error. The chain has TRBV6-1 and TRBJ2-7; D is undetermined. This CDR3 region has 14 residues. Germline-derived CDR1 and CDR2 are MNHNS and SASEGT. The CDR3 DNA follows: TGTGCCAGCAGGGTGCTCCCTGAGACCTACGGGCAGTACTTC. As protein: CASRVLPETYGQYF.

This clonotype has a count of ten or more. The chain recombines TRBV27 with TRBJ2-3; unclear D gene. CDR1 and CDR2 from the germline V gene are MNHEY and SMNVEV (reference sequence). The V and J ends lost 1 base and 1 base respectively, with 6 bases between them. The CDR3 length is 14 residues. CDR3 region: CASSLFAGTDTQYF. Written as DNA, the CDR3 is TGTGCCAGCAGTTTATTTGCGGGCACAGATACGCAGTATTTT.

This clonotype turned up a few times. An end of the junction differs from the germline gene, which may be a read error. The rearrangement links TRBV2 to TRBJ2-7; D ambiguous. CDR3 length equals 13 residues. The germline V gene has CDR1 SNHLY and CDR2 FYNNEI. This CDR3 reads CASTSATAYEQYF. DNA of the CDR3: TGTGCCAGCACCTCCGCTACAGCCTACGAACAGTACTTC.

The chain links TRBV20-1 to TRBJ2-7; 9 bases are a match to TRBD2. Germline CDR1 is DFQATT and CDR2 is SNEGSKA (reference sequence). The CDR3 consists of 14 residues. Trimming at V came to 6 bases and at J to 5 bases, leaving 11 bases not matched to a gene. The DNA of the CDR3 is TGCAGTGCCCAAGAAATCGGGACTAGCCACGAGCAGTACTTC. Protein product: CSAQEIGTSHEQYF.

This clonotype has a handful of counts. This chain links TRBV7-6 with TRBJ2-3, with D tentatively TRBD1 or TRBD2 (6 bases each). V shed 8 bases and J shed 5 bases, with 14 bases lying between them. The CDR3 consists of 13 residues. Per germline, CDR1 SGHVS and CDR2 FNYEAQ. This CDR3 is CASVGGSEDTQYF. The CDR3 DNA reads as TGTGCCAGCGTGGGGGGCTCCGAAGATACGCAGTATTTT.

A note on this clonotype: A much larger clone differs from this one at a single base, so this may be a read error. The chain has TRBV20-1 and TRBJ2-7, with D unclear. The length of the CDR3 is 14 residues. With 0 bases removed from V and 6 bases from J, the gap between germline ends came to 15 bases. The germline CDR1 and CDR2 sequences are DFQATT and SNEGSKA (reference sequence). This CDR3 reads CSARDLQGNCEQYF. Here the CDR3 DNA reads TGCAGTGCTAGAGATCTCCAAGGGAACTGCGAGCAGTACTTC.

In the case of this clonotype: This may arise from a read error, as a much more abundant clone is one base away. The rearrangement links TRBV5-6 to TRBJ2-7; D remains ambiguous. CDR1 SGHDT and CDR2 YYEEEE come from the germline V gene. The CDR3 consists of 11 residues. The CDR3 loop reads CASCLSLEQYF. CDR3 bases: TGTGCCAGCTGCTTAAGCTTGGAGCAGTACTTC.

This clonotype was counted a single time. V gene TRBV29-1 combines with J gene TRBJ2-7; a possible D gene is TRBD2 (5 bases). Germline lookup yields CDR1 SQVTM and CDR2 ANQGSEA. There are 15 residues in the CDR3. Trimming left V 4 bases short and J 3 bases short, with 19 bases between. Here the CDR3 DNA reads TGCAGCGTTGTCGAAAAGGAGGAACTGTTCTACGAGCAGTACTTC. This encodes CSVVEKEELFYEQYF.

This chain joins TRBV2 and TRBJ1-4, with D possibly matching TRBD1 (6 bases). V dropped 1 base and J dropped 0 bases, with 15 bases sitting between them. CDR3 length: 18 amino acids. Germline values: CDR1 SNHLY, CDR2 FYNNEI. DNA for the CDR3: TGTGCCAGCAGTGAAGAAGTGTGGGACATTGCAACTAATGAAAAACTGTTTTTT. Translation gives CASSEEVWDIATNEKLFF. Drawing the rest from reference TRBV2 and TRBJ1-4, the complete variable domain is EPEVTQTPSHQVTQMGQEVILRCVPISNHLYFYWYRQILGQKVEFLVSFYNNEISEKSEIFDDQFSVERPDGSNFTLKIRSTKLEDSAMYFCASSEEVWDIATNEKLFFGSGTQLSVL.